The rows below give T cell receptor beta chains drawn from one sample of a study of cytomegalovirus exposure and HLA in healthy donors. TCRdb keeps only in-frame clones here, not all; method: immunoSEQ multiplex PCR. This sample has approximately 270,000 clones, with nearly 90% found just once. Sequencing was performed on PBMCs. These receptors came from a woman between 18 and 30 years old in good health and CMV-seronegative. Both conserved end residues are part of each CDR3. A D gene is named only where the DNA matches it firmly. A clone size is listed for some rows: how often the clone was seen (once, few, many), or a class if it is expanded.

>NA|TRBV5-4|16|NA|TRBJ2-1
TGTGCCAGCAGATTGGACCGGGGGTTAAGTTACAATGAGCAGTTCTTC
CASRLDRGLSYNEQFF
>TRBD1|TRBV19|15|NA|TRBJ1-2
TGTGCCAGTAGTGACCCGGGACAGGGAAGCTATGGCTACACCTTC
CASSDPGQGSYGYTF
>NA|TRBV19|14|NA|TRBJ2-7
TGTGCCAGTAGTTCTCCCCCGTCCTTCTACGAGCAGTACTTC
CASSSPPSFYEQYF
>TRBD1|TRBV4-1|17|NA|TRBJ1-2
TGCGCCAGCAGCCAAGATGCCGGGACAGGGGGCTCGGATGGCTACACCTTC
CASSQDAGTGGSDGYTF
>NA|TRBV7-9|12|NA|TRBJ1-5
TGTGCCAGCAGCTTAGGCGATCAGCCCCAGCATTTT
CASSLGDQPQHF
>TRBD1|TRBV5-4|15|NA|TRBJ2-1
TGTGCCAGCAGCGCGACAGGGCGATCCTACAATGAGCAGTTCTTC
CASSATGRSYNEQFF
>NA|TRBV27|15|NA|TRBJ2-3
TGTGCCAGCAGTTTTAGGGCGGGGGCCACAGATACGCAGTATTTT
CASSFRAGATDTQYF
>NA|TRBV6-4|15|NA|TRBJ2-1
TGTGCCAGCAGTGACTCGAGCGGCTCCTACAATGAGCAGTTCTTC
CASSDSSGSYNEQFF
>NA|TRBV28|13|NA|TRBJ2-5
TGTGCCAGCAGTCGGGGTTTCGGGGAGACCCAGTACTTC
CASSRGFGETQYF
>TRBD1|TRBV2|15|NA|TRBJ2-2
TGTGCCAGCACCGGGACAGGGGGCTTCACCGGGGAGCTGTTTTTT
CASTGTGGFTGELFF
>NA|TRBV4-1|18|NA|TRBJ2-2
TGCGCCAGCAGCCAACCCAGGGAGGCCGGCCAATACACCTGGGAGCTGTTTTTT
CASSQPREAGQYTWELFF
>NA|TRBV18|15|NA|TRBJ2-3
TGTGCCAGCTCCGCCCATCCACAGGGCACAGATACGCAGTATTTT
CASSAHPQGTDTQYF
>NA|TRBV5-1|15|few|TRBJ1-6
TGCGCCAGCAGCTTGGTACAGGGCTATAATTCACCCCTCCACTTT
CASSLVQGYNSPLHF
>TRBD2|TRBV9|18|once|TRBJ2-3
TGTGCCAGCAGCGTAGCGGGACTAGCGGGGGGGGACACAGATACGCAGTATTTT
CASSVAGLAGGDTDTQYF
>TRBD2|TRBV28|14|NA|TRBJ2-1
TGTGCCAGCCGCCATAGCGGGGGGGCCAATGAGCAGTTCTTC
CASRHSGGANEQFF
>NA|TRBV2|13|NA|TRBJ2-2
TGTGCCAGCAGTCCTAGCTGGACCGGGGAGCTGTTTTTT
CASSPSWTGELFF
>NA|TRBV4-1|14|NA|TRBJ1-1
TGCGCCAGCAGCCAAGGTACAGGGTGGACTGAAGCTTTCTTT
CASSQGTGWTEAFF
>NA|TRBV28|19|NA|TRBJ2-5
TGTGCCAGCAGTTTATCCGCGTTCTCAACAGGGCTACTGCAAGAGACCCAGTACTTC
CASSLSAFSTGLLQETQYF
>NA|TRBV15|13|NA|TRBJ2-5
TGTGCCACAACAATCGACAATCAAGAGACCCAGTACTTC
CATTIDNQETQYF
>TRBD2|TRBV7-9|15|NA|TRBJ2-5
TGTGCCAGCAGCTATGTCACTAGCGGAAAAGAGACCCAGTACTTC
CASSYVTSGKETQYF
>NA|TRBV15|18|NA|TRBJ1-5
TGTGCCACCAGCAGATCGGGGGGTGGAACGGGTAGCAATCAGCCCCAGCATTTT
CATSRSGGGTGSNQPQHF
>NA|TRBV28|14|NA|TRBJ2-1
TGTGCCAGCAGACTAACTGCGGGCTACAATGAGCAGTTCTTC
CASRLTAGYNEQFF
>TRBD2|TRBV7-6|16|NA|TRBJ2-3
TGTGCCAGCAGCTTAATGGGGGGGGAGGCCACAGATACGCAGTATTTT
CASSLMGGEATDTQYF
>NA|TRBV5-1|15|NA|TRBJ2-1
TGCGCCAGCAGCTTGTCGGGGAACTCCTACAATGAGCAGTTCTTC
CASSLSGNSYNEQFF
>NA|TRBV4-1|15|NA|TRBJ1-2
TGCGCCAGCAGCCAAGAGTTTGGCACCGGGTATGGCTACACCTTC
CASSQEFGTGYGYTF
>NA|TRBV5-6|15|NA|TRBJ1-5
TGTGCCAGCAGCTTGGCGGGAACAAGCAATCAGCCCCAGCATTTT
CASSLAGTSNQPQHF
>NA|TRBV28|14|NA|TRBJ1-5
TGTGCCAGCAGTTTGGGCCAGGGAGGTAGGCCCCAGCATTTT
CASSLGQGGRPQHF
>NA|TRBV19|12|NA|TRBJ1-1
TGTGCCAGTATTAAACCAGGGGCTGAAGCTTTCTTT
CASIKPGAEAFF
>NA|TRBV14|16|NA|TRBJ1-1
TGTGCCAGCAGCCAATTGTTGAGAGGGAGTAACACTGAAGCTTTCTTT
CASSQLLRGSNTEAFF
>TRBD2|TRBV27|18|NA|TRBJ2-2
TGTGCCAGCAGCCTAGCTCTACTAGCGGGGGGGCTCGGCGGGGAGCTGTTTTTT
CASSLALLAGGLGGELFF
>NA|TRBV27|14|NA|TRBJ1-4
TGTGCCAGCAGTATGGCAGGCCGAGATGAAAAACTGTTTTTT
CASSMAGRDEKLFF
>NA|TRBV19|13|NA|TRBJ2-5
TGTGCCAGTAGTACCGGACAGAAAGAGACCCAGTACTTC
CASSTGQKETQYF
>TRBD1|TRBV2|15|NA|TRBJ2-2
TGTGCCAGCAGTGAAGGGGACAGGGTCACCGGGGAGCTGTTTTTT
CASSEGDRVTGELFF
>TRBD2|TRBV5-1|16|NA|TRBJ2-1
TGCGCCAGCAGCTTGGAGGGTAGGTGGGAGGGCAATGAGCAGTTCTTC
CASSLEGRWEGNEQFF
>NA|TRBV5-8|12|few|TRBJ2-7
TGTGCCAGCAACTCACGCCTTCACGAGCAGTACTTC
CASNSRLHEQYF
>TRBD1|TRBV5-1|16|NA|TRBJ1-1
TGCGCCAGCAGCGGCAGAGGGGGCGGGTGGAGCACTGAAGCTTTCTTT
CASSGRGGGWSTEAFF
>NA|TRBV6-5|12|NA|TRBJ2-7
TGTGCCAGCAGTTACAGGGGATCCGAGCAGTACTTC
CASSYRGSEQYF
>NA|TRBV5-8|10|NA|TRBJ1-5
TGTGCCAGTTCAATTCAGCCCCAGCATTTT
CASSIQPQHF
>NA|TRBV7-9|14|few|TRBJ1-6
TGTGCCAGCAGCCCAGGGACTATTAGGTCACCCCTCCACTTT
CASSPGTIRSPLHF
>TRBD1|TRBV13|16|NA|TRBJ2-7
TGTGCCAGCAGCCCGGGACAGGGGCGGGCAACCTACGAGCAGTACTTC
CASSPGQGRATYEQYF
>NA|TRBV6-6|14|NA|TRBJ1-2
TGTGCCAGCAGTCCTTTCGGAGGGCAGGACGGCTACACCTTC
CASSPFGGQDGYTF
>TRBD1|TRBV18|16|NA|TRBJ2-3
TGTGCCAGCTCACCGACAGCGGACAGGATTACAGATACGCAGTATTTT
CASSPTADRITDTQYF
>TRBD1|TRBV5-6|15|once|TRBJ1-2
TGTGCCAGCAGCTTGACTGACAGGGGACAGGATGGCTACACCTTC
CASSLTDRGQDGYTF
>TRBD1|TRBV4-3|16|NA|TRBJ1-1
TGCGCCAGCAGCCAAGAGAGCAGGGGGGTTGACACTGAAGCTTTCTTT
CASSQESRGVDTEAFF
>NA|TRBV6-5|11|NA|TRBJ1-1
TGTGCCAGCAGTTACCGCGCTGAAGCTTTCTTT
CASSYRAEAFF
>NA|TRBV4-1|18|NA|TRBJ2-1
TGCGCCAGCAGCCAAAACTCTGAGAGGGCGTCCAGGTACAATGAGCAGTTCTTC
CASSQNSERASRYNEQFF
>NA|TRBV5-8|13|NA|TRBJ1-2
TGTGCCAGCCCCGTTTACTTAACGTATGGCTACACCTTC
CASPVYLTYGYTF
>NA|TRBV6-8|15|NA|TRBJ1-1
TGTGCCAGCACCCAAAACAGGGATAGGAACACTGAAGCTTTCTTT
CASTQNRDRNTEAFF
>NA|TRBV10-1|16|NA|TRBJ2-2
TGCGCCAGCAGTGAGACACCGACAGGAGACACCGGGGAGCTGTTTTTT
CASSETPTGDTGELFF
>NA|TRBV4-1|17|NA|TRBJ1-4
TGCGCCAGCAGCCCGGGAATTTTTTTAGCAACTAATGAAAAACTGTTTTTT
CASSPGIFLATNEKLFF
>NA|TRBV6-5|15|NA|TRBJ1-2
TGTGCCAGCAGTTACTCGGTTACAGAACTCTATGGCTACACCTTC
CASSYSVTELYGYTF
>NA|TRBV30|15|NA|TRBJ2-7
TGTGCCTGGAGTGTAGTTGTACTGAGCTCCTACGAGCAGTACTTC
CAWSVVVLSSYEQYF
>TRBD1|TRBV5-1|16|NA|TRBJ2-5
TGCGCCAGCAGCCAAACAGGGGGCGGTTGGGGAGAGACCCAGTACTTC
CASSQTGGGWGETQYF
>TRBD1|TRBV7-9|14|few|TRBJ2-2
TGTGCCAGCAGCGATACAGGGGGTCCCGGGGAGCTGTTTTTT
CASSDTGGPGELFF
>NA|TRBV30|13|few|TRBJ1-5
TGTGCCTGGAGTGTGAGGAGTCGGCAGCCCCAGCATTTT
CAWSVRSRQPQHF
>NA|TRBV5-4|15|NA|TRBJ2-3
TGTGCCAGCAGCTTGGGACAGTCTAGCACAGATACGCAGTATTTT
CASSLGQSSTDTQYF
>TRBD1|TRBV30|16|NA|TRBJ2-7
TGTGCCTGGAGCCTAATGACAGGGCCAAGGAGCTACGAGCAGTACTTC
CAWSLMTGPRSYEQYF
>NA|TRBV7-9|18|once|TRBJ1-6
TGTGCCAGCAGCTTAGCCAAGGGGGTCGGGTTATATAATTCACCCCTCCACTTT
CASSLAKGVGLYNSPLHF
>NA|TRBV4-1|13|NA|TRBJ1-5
TGCGCCAGCAGCCAGGCTCAGGGGCAGCCCCAGCATTTT
CASSQAQGQPQHF
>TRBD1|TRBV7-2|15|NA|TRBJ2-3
TGTGCCAGCAGCCGGACAGGGGGTATCACAGATACGCAGTATTTT
CASSRTGGITDTQYF